The clone carrying this TCR beta chain has a single count. As yet, its antigen is unknown. CDR1 SGHVS and CDR2 FNYEAQ come from the germline V gene. This CDR3 is 14 amino acids long. The V and J ends lost 4 bases and 7 bases respectively, with 13 bases between them. PCR primers comprised 60 Vbeta and 13 Jbeta primers. Sequencing was performed with immunoSEQ multiplex PCR; in TCRdb, only in-frame clones are kept and a portion is missing. The repertoire holds 150,000 or so clones, with about 88% as singletons. The record originates from a study of cytomegalovirus exposure and HLA in healthy donors. Study-level results: Sequencing depth across donors, presence/absence analyses assumed, was roughly uniform. A later analysis reportedly found that, within productive TCRs, an Asian-associated ancestry cluster had fewer N-insertions than the mean observed across the approximately 600 donors. Later analysis identified several of the most significant clusters that appeared linked to common viral pathogens.

Specimen: PBMCs. The rearrangement joins TRBV7-6 to TRBJ1-4, with a weak D call TRBD1 (6 bases). This clonotype was obtained from a woman between 18 and 30 years old in good health and CMV-seronegative. The DNA of the CDR3 is TGTGCCAGCAGCTCAGGGGAGTGGAGTGAAAAACTGTTTTTT. The encoded protein is CASSSGEWSEKLFF.